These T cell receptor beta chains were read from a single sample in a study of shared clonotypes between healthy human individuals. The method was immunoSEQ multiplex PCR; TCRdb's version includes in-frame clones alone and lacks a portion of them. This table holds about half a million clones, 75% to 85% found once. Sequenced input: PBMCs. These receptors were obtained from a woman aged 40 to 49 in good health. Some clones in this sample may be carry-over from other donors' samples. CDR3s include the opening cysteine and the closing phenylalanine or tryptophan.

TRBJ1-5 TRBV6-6 CASSPNQPQHF
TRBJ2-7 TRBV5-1 CASSLEGSESSYEQYF
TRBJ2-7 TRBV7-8 CASSLGGQADEQYF
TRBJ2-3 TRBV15 CATSRDLGADTQYF
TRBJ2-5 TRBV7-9 CASSLNGLAGAQETQYF
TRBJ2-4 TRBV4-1 CASSQDRTSGDLAKNIQYF
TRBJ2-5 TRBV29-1 CSVGRPGKETQYF
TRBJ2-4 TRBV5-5 CASSSEGSGSQGARNIQYF
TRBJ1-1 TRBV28 CASSWTVNTEAFF
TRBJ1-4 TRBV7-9 CASSTRGRNQKLFF
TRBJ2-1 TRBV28 CASSGVGGTYNEQFF
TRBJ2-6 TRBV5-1 CASSPAGANVLTF
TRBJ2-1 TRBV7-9 CASSLALGREQFF
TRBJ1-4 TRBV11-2 CASSLETRGEKLFF
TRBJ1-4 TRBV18 CASSRDHRVVDEKLFF
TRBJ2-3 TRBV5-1 CASSGMTSGKLTDTQYF
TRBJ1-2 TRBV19 CASSILDRGAGYTF
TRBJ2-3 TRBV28 CASSPLLDSDTQYF
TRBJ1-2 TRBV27 CASSYNVLSGYTF
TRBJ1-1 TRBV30 CAWSVTEMSTEAFF
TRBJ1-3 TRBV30 CAWSGFSGNTIYF
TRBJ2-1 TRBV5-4 CASSLDLAGAYNEQFF
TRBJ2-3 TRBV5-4 CASSLVGEDTQYF
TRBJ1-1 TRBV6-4 CASSDSAGGGTEAFF
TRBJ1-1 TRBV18 CASSPFGQAEAFF
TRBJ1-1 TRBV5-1 CASSWGTGGGNTEAFF
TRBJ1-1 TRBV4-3 CASSQDGTQINEAFF
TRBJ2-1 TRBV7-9 CARGGTGRTYNEQFF
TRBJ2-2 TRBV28 CASTRRTLNTGELFF
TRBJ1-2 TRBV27 CATMGHVDRATNGYTF
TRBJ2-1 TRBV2 CASSASRNEQFF
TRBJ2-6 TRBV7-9 CASKGSGANVLTF
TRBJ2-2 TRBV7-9 CASSWDPSTGELFF
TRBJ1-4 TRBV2 CASNPGVAEKLFF
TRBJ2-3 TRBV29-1 CSVARTGNTDTQYF
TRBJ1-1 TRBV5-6 CASTPTGDDTEAFF
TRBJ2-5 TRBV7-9 CASSLVTGIQETQYF
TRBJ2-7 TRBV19 CASSGGIPAGEQYF
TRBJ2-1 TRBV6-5 CASSQGIEQFF
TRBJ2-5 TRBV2 CASSERTRVGETQYF
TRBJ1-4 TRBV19 CASTDRAGVEKLFF
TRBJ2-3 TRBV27 CASSRQGYGDTQYF
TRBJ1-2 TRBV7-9 CASSLIDRVLYGYTF
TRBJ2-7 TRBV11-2 CASSFLGLREQYF
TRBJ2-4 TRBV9 CASSVSWAKNIQYF
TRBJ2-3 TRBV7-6 CASSLRGPTTDTQYF
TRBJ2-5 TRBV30 CAWSGGPGPYNEQYF
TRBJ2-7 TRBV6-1 CASSENLYEQYF
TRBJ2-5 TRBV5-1 CASSLGEPRETQYF
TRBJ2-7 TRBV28 CASNTNFYEQYF
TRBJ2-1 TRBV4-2 CASSQVGEEQFF